This TCR beta chain appears in the sequencing data of a study of T cell changes during pregnancy in multiple sclerosis. The CDR3 length is 15 residues. V lost 0 bases and J 0 bases, leaving 7 bases between the germline ends. The germline V gene has CDR1 SGDLS and CDR2 YYNGEE. Assay used: immunoSEQ multiplex PCR; TCRdb lists only in-frame clones, some missing. The data hold some 110,000 clones, with approximately 90% observed a single time. Sequencing used peripheral blood, obtained after pregnancy. This chain connects TRBV9 to TRBJ1-3; D is unclear. This sequence was found in a female donor with multiple sclerosis, enrolled in a pregnancy study. The CDR3 sequence: CASSVGALSGNTIYF. The CDR3 coding sequence is TGTGCCAGCAGCGTAGGCGCTCTCTCTGGAAACACCATATATTTT.